Listed here is a single T cell receptor beta chain. Its antigen specificity is not known. No base quality values were provided; no much bigger clone lies one nucleotide off. TCR beta VDJ combination and CDR3 sequence profiling used genomic DNA as the template. An Illumina HiSeq 2000 was the platform used for TCR repertoire sequencing. The published analysis was carried out like this. TRBV/TRBJ rearrangement plots, CDR3 size and DJ length profiles, and Simpson's diversity index were used to assess repertoires. Whichever DNA sequence was most abundant in the deep sequencing data was defined as the immunodominant clone. CDR3 amino acid sequences were screened for sharing across subjects and compared with published repertoires and the VDJdb database. TCRdb cleaned the public reads at Q25 with fastp, built clones with MiXCR and kept in-frame beta chains. Every CDR3 protein is listed once, alongside the most common genes and DNA of its rows. The V and J calls come from TCRdb's annotation, not from the publication. The sample table contains about 180,000 distinct CDR3 sequences; only one count was recorded for around 50% of them. The ten largest clones take up roughly 13% of the sample.

The trim is 3 bases for V and 3 bases for J, with a gap of 8 bases between the germline ends. The CDR3 numbers 13 residues from cysteine through phenylalanine. Of all the DNA, just the CDR3 is kept, 39 bases in frame from base 1. Based on the germline V gene, the CDR1 and CDR2 sequences are KGHSH and LQKENI. The source of the sample is a study of CD8+CD57+ T cells in acquired aplastic anemia (dated by TCRdb to 2016 to 2019). General notes on the study: DNA extracted from sorted CD4+ and CD8+ cells had a mean of about 3 ug, with a range of roughly 0.2 to 30 ug. CD8+CD57+ expansion was defined as a frequency above the mean frequency observed in healthy subjects. What the study reported, not specific to this receptor: Although 25 to 30 CD8+ CDR3 sequences were shared by patients and controls, these sequences appeared highly expressed in patients and within the immunodominant clones of patients. Between patients and healthy controls, no significant difference in CD8+ Simpson's diversity was found (P=0.060).

Flow cytometry had shown CD8+CD57+ cell expansion in the patients selected for sequencing. Severe acquired aplastic anemia was diagnosed in all patients according to International Study of Aplastic Anemia and Agranulocytosis and Camitta criteria. Patients had received no therapy at the time of blood sampling. In the study, sorted CD4+ and CD8+ blood T cells from patients with severe aplastic anemia and from healthy subjects underwent deep sequencing of TCR repertoires. In the USA, patient enrollment took place under clinicaltrials.gov protocols 00001620, 01623167, 00001397, 00071045, 00081523 and 00961064. Ficoll-Paque density gradient centrifugation was used to isolate peripheral blood mononuclear cells. Before DNA extraction, CD4+ and CD8+ T cells were sorted by FACS or by magnetic beads.

The receptor chain draws on TRBV18 and TRBJ2-5; the D gene is perhaps TRBD2, from 5 matching bases. The TCR sequence derives from a human donor with aplastic anemia. The sequenced material came from sorted CD4+, CD8+, or CD8+CD57+ T cells (not recorded which) from PBMCs. CDR3 sequence: CASSPGVEETQYF. The DNA sequence is as follows: TGTGCCAGCTCACCGGGAGTCGAAGAGACCCAGTACTTC.